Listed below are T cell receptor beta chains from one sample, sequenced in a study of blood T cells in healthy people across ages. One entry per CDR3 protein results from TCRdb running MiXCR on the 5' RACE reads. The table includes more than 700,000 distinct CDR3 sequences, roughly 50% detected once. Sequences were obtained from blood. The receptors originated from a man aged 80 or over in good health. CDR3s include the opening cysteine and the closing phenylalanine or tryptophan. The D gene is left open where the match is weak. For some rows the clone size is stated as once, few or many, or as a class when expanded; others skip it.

DNA: TGTGCCAGCAGTGACCCGGGACTAGCTGGGACCGGGGAGCTGTTTTTT
CDR3: CASSDPGLAGTGELFF
J: TRBJ2-2
V: TRBV6-2/TRBV6-3
size: NA
D: TRBD2

DNA: TGCAGGGCTGCCCTGTCCGGGAACTACAATGAGCAGTTCTTC
CDR3: CRAALSGNYNEQFF
J: TRBJ2-1
V: TRBV20-1
size: NA
D: NA

DNA: TGCAGCGCCCCTCATGGGGGGCTTAACACTGAAGCTTTCTTT
CDR3: CSAPHGGLNTEAFF
J: TRBJ1-1
V: TRBV29-1
size: NA
D: NA

DNA: TGTGCCAGCAGTGTAACCCAAACCTACGAGCAGTACTTC
CDR3: CASSVTQTYEQYF
J: TRBJ2-7
V: TRBV28
size: NA
D: NA

DNA: TGCAGTGCTAGAGATTTCCAGCGAGCTGGGCCTGAGCAGTTCTTC
CDR3: CSARDFQRAGPEQFF
J: TRBJ2-1
V: TRBV20-1
size: NA
D: NA

DNA: TGTGCCACCAGTGAGGGAAGAGGGGCCCAGTACTTC
CDR3: CATSEGRGAQYF
J: TRBJ2-5
V: TRBV24-1
size: NA
D: NA

DNA: TGCAGTGCTGAAACCGGGACTAGGCTCTACGAGCAGTACTTC
CDR3: CSAETGTRLYEQYF
J: TRBJ2-7
V: TRBV20-1
size: few
D: TRBD2

DNA: TGCAGTGCTACCGGGCCTGAGGCCAAAAACATTCAGTACTTC
CDR3: CSATGPEAKNIQYF
J: TRBJ2-4
V: TRBV20-1
size: NA
D: NA

DNA: TGTGCCAGCAGTGTTGGACAGTTCACCTACGAGCAGTACTTC
CDR3: CASSVGQFTYEQYF
J: TRBJ2-7
V: TRBV6-1
size: NA
D: NA

DNA: TGTGCCATCAGGACTAGCGGGGGCGCACACAATGAGCAGTTCTTC
CDR3: CAIRTSGGAHNEQFF
J: TRBJ2-1
V: TRBV10-3
size: NA
D: TRBD2

DNA: TGTGCCAGCAGCCCCGATCGTGGCCCGAGGGAGCTGTTTTTT
CDR3: CASSPDRGPRELFF
J: TRBJ2-2
V: TRBV7-2
size: NA
D: NA

DNA: TGTGCCAGCAGTTACCGGGGGGCGATAGTCTATGGCTACACCTTC
CDR3: CASSYRGAIVYGYTF
J: TRBJ1-2
V: TRBV6-2/TRBV6-3
size: few
D: NA

DNA: TGTGCCATCAGTGGGAAACAGGGTTCTAGCACAGATACGCAGTATTTT
CDR3: CAISGKQGSSTDTQYF
J: TRBJ2-3
V: TRBV10-3
size: NA
D: NA

DNA: TGTGCCAGGAGGGACCGGGACACTTCCTACGAGCAGTACTTC
CDR3: CARRDRDTSYEQYF
J: TRBJ2-7
V: TRBV2
size: once
D: NA

DNA: TGCAGTGCTAGTTTAGCGGGAGGTTCTAAAGAGACCCAGTACTTC
CDR3: CSASLAGGSKETQYF
J: TRBJ2-5
V: TRBV20-1
size: few
D: TRBD2

DNA: TGTGCCAGCAGTGATCGGGCTAGCGGGAGCAGAAGGGGGAATGAGCAGTACTTC
CDR3: CASSDRASGSRRGNEQYF
J: TRBJ2-5
V: TRBV6-1
size: NA
D: TRBD2

DNA: TGTGCCAGCACCAAAGGTCAGCCGGGACTAGCGGGAGACACAGATACGCAGTATTTT
CDR3: CASTKGQPGLAGDTDTQYF
J: TRBJ2-3
V: TRBV6-2/TRBV6-3
size: NA
D: TRBD2

DNA: TGTGCCAGCAGTTTAGTCGCAGGGGGCATTAATAACTATGGCTACACCTTC
CDR3: CASSLVAGGINNYGYTF
J: TRBJ1-2
V: TRBV27
size: NA
D: TRBD1

DNA: TGTGCCAGCAGCCACCCGGGGGGGGGTGGCTACACCTTC
CDR3: CASSHPGGGGYTF
J: TRBJ1-2
V: TRBV3-1
size: NA
D: NA

DNA: TGCAGCGTTGGGGATCAGGGGGCCAACGTCCTGACTTTC
CDR3: CSVGDQGANVLTF
J: TRBJ2-6
V: TRBV29-1
size: few
D: NA

DNA: TGCAGCGTTGACCTGGCGGCCTCCTATGGCTACACCTTC
CDR3: CSVDLAASYGYTF
J: TRBJ1-2
V: TRBV29-1
size: NA
D: NA

DNA: TGTGCCACCAGTGACTCCAGGGGGAGCAACTATGGCTACACCTTC
CDR3: CATSDSRGSNYGYTF
J: TRBJ1-2
V: TRBV24-1
size: NA
D: TRBD1

DNA: TGTGCCTCTGGGGCGGGTCCGCTAGCGACCTACGAGCAGTACTTC
CDR3: CASGAGPLATYEQYF
J: TRBJ2-7
V: TRBV10-3
size: NA
D: NA

DNA: TGTGCCAGCAGCTCCGGATATCACCAAGAGACCCAGTACTTC
CDR3: CASSSGYHQETQYF
J: TRBJ2-5
V: TRBV7-9
size: NA
D: NA

DNA: TGTGCCAGCAGGACTCTATCCCGGGTCCAGACCCAGTACTTC
CDR3: CASRTLSRVQTQYF
J: TRBJ2-5
V: TRBV27
size: few
D: NA

DNA: TGCAGTGCTAGAGACCGGGGACTAGCGAGATACGAGCAGTACTTC
CDR3: CSARDRGLARYEQYF
J: TRBJ2-7
V: TRBV20-1
size: once
D: TRBD2

DNA: TGCAGTGCGACCGGGGCTATCAATCAGCCCCAGCATTTT
CDR3: CSATGAINQPQHF
J: TRBJ1-5
V: TRBV20-1
size: NA
D: NA

DNA: TGTGCCACCAGTGATGGGGACAGGCGGCAACCTCAAAAACTGTTTTTT
CDR3: CATSDGDRRQPQKLFF
J: TRBJ1-4
V: TRBV24-1
size: NA
D: TRBD1

DNA: TGTGCCAGCAGCTTAGTTGGGACAGGGAGTAGGGCTGAGCAGTTCTTC
CDR3: CASSLVGTGSRAEQFF
J: TRBJ2-1
V: TRBV7-2
size: once
D: TRBD1

DNA: TGTGCCAGCGGGGCCAGAGACTATGGCTACACCTTC
CDR3: CASGARDYGYTF
J: TRBJ1-2
V: TRBV11-2
size: once
D: NA

DNA: TGTGCCAGCAGCTTAGTGTCTAGCGGGAGGAGCTCCTACGAGCAGTACTTC
CDR3: CASSLVSSGRSSYEQYF
J: TRBJ2-7
V: TRBV7-9
size: few
D: TRBD2

DNA: TGTGCCAGCAGCCAAGGGACTCAGCGGGAGCAGTACTTC
CDR3: CASSQGTQREQYF
J: TRBJ2-4
V: TRBV11-2
size: NA
D: TRBD2

DNA: TGCAGTGCCATCCCATCGGGGGGGAACTATGGCTACACCTTC
CDR3: CSAIPSGGNYGYTF
J: TRBJ1-2
V: TRBV20-1
size: many
D: NA

DNA: TGTGCCAGTAAAAGGAGGACAGACACCGGGGAGCTGTTTTTT
CDR3: CASKRRTDTGELFF
J: TRBJ2-2
V: TRBV2
size: NA
D: NA

DNA: TGTGCCAGCAGTTTGGGGGGAGGGCTAGCCAAAAACATTCAGTACTTC
CDR3: CASSLGGGLAKNIQYF
J: TRBJ2-4
V: TRBV28
size: NA
D: TRBD2

DNA: TGTGCCAGCAGCGTCGGGACAGTGGGCAATCAGCCCCAGCATTTT
CDR3: CASSVGTVGNQPQHF
J: TRBJ1-5
V: TRBV7-2
size: NA
D: TRBD1

DNA: TGTGCCAGCAGCCCCCGTAGGTCTCGGACTTGGGCCTACGAGCAGTACTTC
CDR3: CASSPRRSRTWAYEQYF
J: TRBJ2-7
V: TRBV7-9
size: NA
D: NA

DNA: TGTGCCAGCAGTATTGATGGGGGCGAGCAGTACTTC
CDR3: CASSIDGGEQYF
J: TRBJ2-7
V: TRBV7-8
size: NA
D: NA

DNA: TGTGCCAGCAGTCCGTCAGGGGGCGCGGGGTTCAATAAGCAGTTCTTC
CDR3: CASSPSGGAGFNKQFF
J: TRBJ2-1
V: TRBV28
size: NA
D: TRBD1

DNA: TGCAGTGCTAGAGACAGGAGGGGGTATGGCTACACCTTC
CDR3: CSARDRRGYGYTF
J: TRBJ1-2
V: TRBV20-1
size: NA
D: NA

DNA: TGCGCCAGCAGTGAGTCGTTAGGACTAGGGAATGAGCAGTTCTTC
CDR3: CASSESLGLGNEQFF
J: TRBJ2-1
V: TRBV10-2
size: NA
D: TRBD2

DNA: TGCAGCGTTGAAGGCCGGGCTCGAAGCGAGCAGTACTTC
CDR3: CSVEGRARSEQYF
J: TRBJ2-7
V: TRBV29-1
size: few
D: NA

DNA: TGTGCCAGCAGTTTGGGGGGCCCAAATTCACCCCTCCACTTT
CDR3: CASSLGGPNSPLHF
J: TRBJ1-6
V: TRBV12-3/TRBV12-4
size: few
D: NA

DNA: TGTGCCAGCAGTGAATCTGGCAGAGCCCCATACGCGTATTTT
CDR3: CASSESGRAPYAYF
J: TRBJ2-3
V: TRBV25-1
size: NA
D: NA

DNA: TGTGCCAGCAGCCAAGGGCGGACAGGGAATTCACCCCTCCACTTT
CDR3: CASSQGRTGNSPLHF
J: TRBJ1-6
V: TRBV3-1
size: NA
D: TRBD1

DNA: TGTGCCAGCAGTTTAAGTCAGGGCGGAGAAAAACTGTTTTTT
CDR3: CASSLSQGGEKLFF
J: TRBJ1-4
V: TRBV12-3/TRBV12-4
size: NA
D: NA

DNA: TGTGCCATTACCGGCCCGGGAAGCTCCTACAATGAGCAGTTCTTC
CDR3: CAITGPGSSYNEQFF
J: TRBJ2-1
V: TRBV19
size: NA
D: NA

DNA: TGTGCCAGCAGTCCGGTAGGGACAGGAGGCTACAATGAGCAGTTCTTC
CDR3: CASSPVGTGGYNEQFF
J: TRBJ2-1
V: TRBV27
size: few
D: TRBD1

DNA: TGCAGTGCGAGGAGGGACTTTCCCCCTGATGAGCAGTTCTTC
CDR3: CSARRDFPPDEQFF
J: TRBJ2-1
V: TRBV20-1
size: few
D: NA

DNA: TGTGCCATCAGTGAGACAGGTGCCAGCTCCTACAATGAGCAGTTCTTC
CDR3: CAISETGASSYNEQFF
J: TRBJ2-1
V: TRBV10-3
size: NA
D: NA

DNA: TGCAGTGCTAGAGATCCCCGACTAGCGGGAGAACGCACAGATACGCAGTATTTT
CDR3: CSARDPRLAGERTDTQYF
J: TRBJ2-3
V: TRBV20-1
size: few
D: TRBD2

DNA: TGTGCCAGCAGTTCAGCCCCGGAGGGTGAGCAGTTCTTC
CDR3: CASSSAPEGEQFF
J: TRBJ2-1
V: TRBV12-3/TRBV12-4
size: once
D: NA

DNA: TGTGCCAGCTTTGACCGGGACTCAACCTACGAGCAGTACTTC
CDR3: CASFDRDSTYEQYF
J: TRBJ2-7
V: TRBV18
size: NA
D: NA

DNA: TGTGCCAGCATCTCTACTAGCGGGACTCTCACAGATACGCAGTATTTT
CDR3: CASISTSGTLTDTQYF
J: TRBJ2-3
V: TRBV28
size: few
D: TRBD2

DNA: TGCGCCAGCAGCTTGTTGTCAGGGAGCGGGGAGACCCAGTACTTC
CDR3: CASSLLSGSGETQYF
J: TRBJ2-5
V: TRBV5-1
size: NA
D: NA

DNA: TGTGCCAGCAGCCCCTGGACAGGGGGTGAGCAGTACTTC
CDR3: CASSPWTGGEQYF
J: TRBJ2-7
V: TRBV7-2
size: few
D: TRBD1

DNA: TGCAGCGTTCAGACAGGGGCAGTGGGGGAGACCCAGTACTTC
CDR3: CSVQTGAVGETQYF
J: TRBJ2-5
V: TRBV29-1
size: NA
D: TRBD1